These 14 T cell receptor beta chains were sequenced from one sample in a study of blood T cell repertoires in COVID-19. Measured with immunoSEQ multiplex PCR; TCRdb has only the in-frame clones, and not every one. The sample includes roughly 100,000 clones, 65% to 90% of them seen just once. The sequenced sample consisted of peripheral blood. The receptors stem from a middle-aged man with acute or convalescent COVID-19.

The table lists this clone with a few counts. The J gene is TRBJ2-3, the V gene TRBV10-3; tentative D call: TRBD1 (5 bases). Germline CDR1 is ENHRY and CDR2 is SYGVKD. The CDR3 sequence is 16 residues long. V was trimmed by 0 bases and J by 1 base, leaving 11 bases between them. CDR3 in amino acids: CAISESQGSGTDTQYF. The CDR3 DNA is TGTGCCATCAGTGAGTCGCAGGGCTCGGGCACAGATACGCAGTATTTT.

V is TRBV7-3 and J is TRBJ2-7; 11 bases fit TRBD1. Germline trimming cut 4 bases from V and 4 bases from J; bases unmatched to any gene: 3. The CDR3 extends over 14 amino acids. Germline V gene data show CDR1 as SGHTA and CDR2 as FQGTGA. Here the CDR3 reads CASSSGTGGYEQYF. CDR3 DNA: TGTGCCAGCAGCTCGGGGACAGGGGGATACGAGCAGTACTTC.

The chain joins TRBV19 to TRBJ1-5; TRBD1 is a possible D gene (5 bases). The CDR3 spans 15 residues. The germline V gene encodes CDR1 LNHDA and CDR2 SQIVND (reference sequence). V was trimmed by 5 bases and J by 4 bases, leaving 15 bases between them. In nucleotides, the CDR3 is TGTGCCAGTAGTCCATTGACGGGGGAGAATCAGCCCCAGCATTTT. Its protein product is CASSPLTGENQPQHF.

V gene TRBV5-5 combines with J gene TRBJ2-7; perhaps TRBD1 as D (6 bases). The germline V and J ends were trimmed by 0 bases and 5 bases, with 12 bases remaining between them. CDR1 is SGHKS and CDR2 is YYEKEE in the germline V gene (reference sequence). This CDR3 has 14 amino acids. As DNA, the CDR3 is TGTGCCAGCAGCTTGGAACAGGGTTGGGACGAGCAGTACTTC. Its protein is CASSLEQGWDEQYF.

This clone was seen a handful of times. The chain's CDR3 is CASSFEPSYEQYF. CDR3 bases: TGCGCCAGCAGCTTCGAGCCGTCCTACGAGCAGTACTTC. This chain connects TRBV5-1 to TRBJ2-7; D gene unclear. The ends were cut back, 2 bases at V and 1 base at J, with 7 bases in the middle. Germline V lookup: CDR1 SGHRS, CDR2 YFSETQ. The CDR3 has 13 residues.

J is TRBJ1-4 and V is TRBV7-8; the D gene is possibly TRBD1 (5 bases). Between the trimmed V and J ends, which lost 7 bases and 6 bases, there was a span of 15 bases. Germline V gives CDR1 SGHVS, CDR2 FQNEAQ. This CDR3 spans 14 amino acids. CDR3: CASTRLGGDEKLFF. CDR3 nucleotide sequence: TGTGCCAGCACCCGCCTTGGGGGGGATGAAAAACTGTTTTTT.

The chain is built from TRBV6-5 and TRBJ1-1; tentatively, D is TRBD1 (6 bases). V was clipped by 6 bases and J by 5 bases, with 13 bases between them. This CDR3 spans 13 amino acids. The V gene's germline CDR1 is MNHEY and CDR2 SVGAGI. CDR3: CASSPGVRTEAFF. DNA of the CDR3: TGTGCCAGCAGCCCAGGGGTGCGGACTGAAGCTTTCTTT.

The chain uses TRBV28 and TRBJ1-5, with 7 nucleotides matching TRBD1. The CDR3 is 14 amino acids. CDR1 is MDHEN and CDR2 is SYDVKM in the germline V gene. With V trimmed by 5 bases and J by 13 bases, 14 bases remained unmatched. CDR3 amino acids: CASSTGQEPKVQHF. The DNA of the CDR3 is TGTGCCAGCAGTACCGGACAGGAGCCAAAAGTTCAGCATTTT.

This chain joins TRBV7-6 and TRBJ2-3, with a weak D call TRBD2 (6 bases). The CDR3 length is 18 residues. V was cut by 1 base and J by 3 bases, with 20 bases left in between. Germline assignment: CDR1 SGHVS and CDR2 FNYEAQ. For the CDR3, the DNA is TGTGCCAGCAGCTTAGTGGGAAGCTTGGGAGGCCAGACAGATACGCAGTATTTT. Its translation is CASSLVGSLGGQTDTQYF.

In DNA form, the CDR3 reads TGTGCCAGCAGCCAAGCGGCAGGGGGCGATCAGCCCCAGCATTTT. Translated, it gives CASSQAAGGDQPQHF. This chain uses TRBV14 with TRBJ1-5; TRBD1 matches 8 bases. The germline gives CDR1 SGHDN, CDR2 FVKESK. The CDR3 runs 15 residues. V trimming: 1 base; J trimming: 5 bases; junction bases outside the gene matches: 4.

The chain carries TRBV2 and TRBJ2-7; the match to TRBD2 covers 7 bases. Germline loops: CDR1 SNHLY, CDR2 FYNNEI. V gave up 6 bases and J gave up 3 bases; unmatched junction bases: 17. This CDR3 has 17 residues. The CDR3 bases are TGTGCCAGCAGCGTACGAGATCTAGCGGAGCCCCGCTACGAGCAGTACTTC. Translation: CASSVRDLAEPRYEQYF.

J is TRBJ1-5 and V is TRBV7-9, with 7 bases that match TRBD1. There are 14 residues in the CDR3. The J segment lost 1 base and the V segment lost 5 bases, leaving 2 bases of the junction unmatched. Per the germline V gene, CDR1 is SEHNR and CDR2 is FQNEAQ (reference sequence). The CDR3 coding sequence is TGTGCCAGCAGCCGACAGGGCAGCAATCAGCCCCAGCATTTT. This translates into CASSRQGSNQPQHF.

The rearrangement links TRBV6-5 to TRBJ2-1; 15 bases map to TRBD2. The V gene's germline CDR1 is MNHEY and CDR2 SVGAGI. V lost 10 bases, J lost 4 bases, and 2 bases stayed unmatched. This CDR3 is built from 14 residues. CDR3 DNA: TGTGCCACTGGACTAGCGGGGGGGTACAATGAGCAGTTCTTC. It codes for CATGLAGGYNEQFF.

The count of this clone is one. The V and J genes are TRBV28 and TRBJ1-2; D unclear. V lost 1 base and J 7 bases, leaving 7 bases between the germline ends. This CDR3 comprises 12 residues. Germline-derived CDR1 and CDR2 are MDHEN and SYDVKM. Here the CDR3 DNA reads TGTGCCAGCAGTTTATCCAGGCTTGGCTACACCTTC. It encodes CASSLSRLGYTF.